Listed below are T cell receptor beta chains from one sample, sequenced in a study of cytomegalovirus exposure and HLA in healthy donors. TCRdb's copy holds only in-frame clones and misses some; the assay was immunoSEQ multiplex PCR. Of about 50,000 clones listed, about 90% were seen once; the top ten hold 1.4% to 1.5%. Source material: PBMCs. These receptors were taken from a man aged 18 to 29 in good health and CMV-seronegative. Each CDR3 is given with its conserved first and last residue. The order of the fields is J gene, D gene, V gene, CDR3 DNA, CDR3 protein. A D gene is named only where the DNA matches it firmly.

>TRBJ2-2|-|TRBV6-1
TGTGCCAGCAGTAATCAGGGGTCATTCGGGGAGCTGTTTTTT
CASSNQGSFGELFF
>TRBJ2-5|TRBD1|TRBV7-8
TGTGCCAGCGGCGGACTGACAGGGGCAGAGACCCAGTACTTC
CASGGLTGAETQYF
>TRBJ2-2|-|TRBV7-2
TGTGCCAGCAGCTTAAGACAAAGCACCGGGGAGCTGTTTTTT
CASSLRQSTGELFF
>TRBJ2-2|-|TRBV4-1
TGCGCCAGCAGCCAAGTAGGAGGCACCGGGGAGCTGTTTTTT
CASSQVGGTGELFF
>TRBJ2-7|TRBD2|TRBV18
TGTGCCAGCTCACCGAGGACTAGCGGGAGTAGCGAGCAGTACTTC
CASSPRTSGSSEQYF
>TRBJ2-7|TRBD2|TRBV6-5
TGTGCCAGCAGTTATTCGGGGGGGGTCTCCTACGAGCAGTACTTC
CASSYSGGVSYEQYF
>TRBJ2-1|-|TRBV7-3
TGTGCCAGCAGCTTAGGAGGCCAGGGGCCCAATGAGCAGTTCTTC
CASSLGGQGPNEQFF
>TRBJ2-6|TRBD1|TRBV6-5
TGTGCCAGTAAGGGGGCGCACTCTGGGGCCAACGTCCTGACTTTC
CASKGAHSGANVLTF
>TRBJ1-6|-|TRBV4-1
TGCGCCAGCAGCCAAGACGCCGCGGGAGGTAGCTCCTATAATTCACCCCTCCACTTT
CASSQDAAGGSSYNSPLHF
>TRBJ2-7|-|TRBV27
TGTGCCAGCAGTTTAATTCCCCCTCGCGGGGCAAGTGGCAAGCAGTACTTC
CASSLIPPRGASGKQYF